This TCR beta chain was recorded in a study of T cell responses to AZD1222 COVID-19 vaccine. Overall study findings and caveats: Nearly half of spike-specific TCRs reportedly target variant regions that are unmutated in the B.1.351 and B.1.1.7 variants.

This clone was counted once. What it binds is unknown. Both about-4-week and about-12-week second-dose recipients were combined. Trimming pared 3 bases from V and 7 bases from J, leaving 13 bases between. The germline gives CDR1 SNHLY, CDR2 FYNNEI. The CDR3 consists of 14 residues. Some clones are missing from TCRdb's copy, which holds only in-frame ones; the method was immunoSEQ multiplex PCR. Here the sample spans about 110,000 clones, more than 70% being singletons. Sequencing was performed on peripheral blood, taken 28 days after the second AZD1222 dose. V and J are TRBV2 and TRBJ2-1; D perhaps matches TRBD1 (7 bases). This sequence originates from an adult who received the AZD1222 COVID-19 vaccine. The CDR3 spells CASSDDRDLNEQFF. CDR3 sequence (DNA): TGTGCCAGCAGTGACGACAGGGACTTAAATGAGCAGTTCTTC. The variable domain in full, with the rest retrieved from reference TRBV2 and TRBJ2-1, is EPEVTQTPSHQVTQMGQEVILRCVPISNHLYFYWYRQILGQKVEFLVSFYNNEISEKSEIFDDQFSVERPDGSNFTLKIRSTKLEDSAMYFCASSDDRDLNEQFFGPGTRLTVL.